This TCR beta chain was obtained from a study of T cells after yellow fever vaccination. The overall study: SMART-Seq v4 Ultra Low Input prepared libraries from low-cell fractions. Study conclusions and caveats: A faster peak, day 5 versus 15, was reached by the weaker secondary response. Contaminants from the bulk population, in the form of abundant clonotypes, could be found in FACS-sorted repertoires.

This CDR3 spans 14 amino acids. Germline values: CDR1 MGHRA, CDR2 YSYEKL. Trimming shortened V by 5 bases and J by 1 base, and 11 bases separated the two germline ends. 5'RACE template switching produced TCR cDNA carrying a universal primer site and UMIs. TCRdb fed the 5' RACE reads into MiXCR, producing one record per CDR3 protein. Here the sample spans 45,000 to 65,000 distinct CDR3 sequences, 6.6% being singletons. This clonotype occurred many times. The origin of this receptor is a man younger than 35 who received the YFV17D yellow fever vaccine. Here the sequenced sample was CD8+ T cells not binding an NS4B(214-222) dextramer, sorted from PBMCs, taken about 49 days after the first yellow fever vaccination. V usage is TRBV4-1 and J usage is TRBJ2-5; tentatively, D is TRBD1 (5 bases). This CDR3 reads CASSSPGFQETQYF. As DNA, the CDR3 is TGCGCCAGCAGCTCTCCAGGGTTCCAAGAGACCCAGTACTTC.